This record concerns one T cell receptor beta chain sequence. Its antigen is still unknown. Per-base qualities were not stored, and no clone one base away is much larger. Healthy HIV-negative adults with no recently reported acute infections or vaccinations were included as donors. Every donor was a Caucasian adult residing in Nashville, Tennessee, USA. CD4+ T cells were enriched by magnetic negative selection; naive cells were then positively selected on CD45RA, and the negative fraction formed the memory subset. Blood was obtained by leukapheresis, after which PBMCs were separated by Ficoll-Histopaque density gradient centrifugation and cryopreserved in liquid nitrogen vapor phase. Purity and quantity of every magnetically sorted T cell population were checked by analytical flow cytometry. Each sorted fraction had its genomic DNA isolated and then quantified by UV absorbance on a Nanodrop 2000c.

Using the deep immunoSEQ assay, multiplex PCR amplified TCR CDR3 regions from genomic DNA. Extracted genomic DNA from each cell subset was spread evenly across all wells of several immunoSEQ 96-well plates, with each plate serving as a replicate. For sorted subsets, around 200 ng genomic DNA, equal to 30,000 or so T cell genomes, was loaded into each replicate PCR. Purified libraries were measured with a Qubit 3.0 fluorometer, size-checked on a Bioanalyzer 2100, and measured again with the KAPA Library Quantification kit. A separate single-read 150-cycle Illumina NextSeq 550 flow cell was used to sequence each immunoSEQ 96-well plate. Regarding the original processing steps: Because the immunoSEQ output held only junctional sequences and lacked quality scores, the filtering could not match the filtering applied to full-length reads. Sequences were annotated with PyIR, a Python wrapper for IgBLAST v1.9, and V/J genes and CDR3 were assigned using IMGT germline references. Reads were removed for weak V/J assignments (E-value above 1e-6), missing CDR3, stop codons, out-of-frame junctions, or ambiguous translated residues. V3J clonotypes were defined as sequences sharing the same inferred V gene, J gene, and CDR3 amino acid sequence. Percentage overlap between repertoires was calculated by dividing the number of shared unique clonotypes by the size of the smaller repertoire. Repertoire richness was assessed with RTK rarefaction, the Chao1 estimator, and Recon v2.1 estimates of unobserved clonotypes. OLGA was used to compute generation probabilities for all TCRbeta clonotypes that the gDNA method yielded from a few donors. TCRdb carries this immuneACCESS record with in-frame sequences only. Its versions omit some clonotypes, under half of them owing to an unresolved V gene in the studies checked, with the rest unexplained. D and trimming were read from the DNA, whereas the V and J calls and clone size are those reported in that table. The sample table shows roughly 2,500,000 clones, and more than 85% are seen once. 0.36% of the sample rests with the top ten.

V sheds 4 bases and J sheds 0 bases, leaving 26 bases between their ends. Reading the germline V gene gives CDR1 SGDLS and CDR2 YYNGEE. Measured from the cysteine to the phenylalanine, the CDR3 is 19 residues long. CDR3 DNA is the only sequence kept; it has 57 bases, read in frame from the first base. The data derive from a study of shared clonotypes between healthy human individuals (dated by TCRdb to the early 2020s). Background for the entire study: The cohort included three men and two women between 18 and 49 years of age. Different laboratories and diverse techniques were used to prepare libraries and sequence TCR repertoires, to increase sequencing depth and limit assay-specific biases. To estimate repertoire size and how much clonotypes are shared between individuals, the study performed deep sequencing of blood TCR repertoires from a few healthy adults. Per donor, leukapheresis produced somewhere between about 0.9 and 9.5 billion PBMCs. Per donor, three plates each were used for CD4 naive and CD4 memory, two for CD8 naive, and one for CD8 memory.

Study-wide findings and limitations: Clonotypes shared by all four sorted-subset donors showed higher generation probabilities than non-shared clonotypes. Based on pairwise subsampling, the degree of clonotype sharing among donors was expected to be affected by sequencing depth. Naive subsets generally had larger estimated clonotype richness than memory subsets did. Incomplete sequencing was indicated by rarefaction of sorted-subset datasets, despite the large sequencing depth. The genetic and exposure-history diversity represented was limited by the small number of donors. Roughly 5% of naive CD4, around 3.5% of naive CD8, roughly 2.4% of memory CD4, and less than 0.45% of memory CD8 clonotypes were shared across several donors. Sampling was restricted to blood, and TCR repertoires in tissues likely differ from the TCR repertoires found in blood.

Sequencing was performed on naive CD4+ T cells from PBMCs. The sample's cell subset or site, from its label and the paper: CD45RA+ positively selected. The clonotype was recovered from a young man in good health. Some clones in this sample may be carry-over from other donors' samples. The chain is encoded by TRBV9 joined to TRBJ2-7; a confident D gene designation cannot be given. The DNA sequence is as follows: TGTGCCAGCAGCCCGAGCATTGGCGCCCTCGGCGCAAGCTCCTACGAGCAGTACTTC. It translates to CASSPSIGALGASSYEQYF.